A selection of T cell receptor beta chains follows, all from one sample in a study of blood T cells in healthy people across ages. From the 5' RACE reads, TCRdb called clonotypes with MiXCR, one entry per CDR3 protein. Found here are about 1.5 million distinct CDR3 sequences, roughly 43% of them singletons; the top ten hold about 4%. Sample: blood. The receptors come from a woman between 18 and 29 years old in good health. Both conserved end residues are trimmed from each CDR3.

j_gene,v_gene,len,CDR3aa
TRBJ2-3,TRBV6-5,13,ASSYTSGGADTQY
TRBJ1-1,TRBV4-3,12,ASSDQAGVTEAF
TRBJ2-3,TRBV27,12,ASGRQGSSDTQY
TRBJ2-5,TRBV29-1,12,SVEDRTGPQTQY
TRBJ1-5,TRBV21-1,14,ASSKDEHPSNQPQH
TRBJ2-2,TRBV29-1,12,SVEIVLKAGELF
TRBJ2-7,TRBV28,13,ASSSSGTGENEQY
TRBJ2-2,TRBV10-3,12,AISEPLGTGELF
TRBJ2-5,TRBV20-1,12,SASVAESQETQY
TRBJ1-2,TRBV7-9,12,ASSPSGVGYGYT
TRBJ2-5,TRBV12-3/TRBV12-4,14,ASSLGPGQGADEQY
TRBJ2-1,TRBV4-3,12,ASSQDLSLYEQF
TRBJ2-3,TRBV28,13,ASRGQGAHTDTQY
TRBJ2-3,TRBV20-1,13,SASEGGRSTDTQY
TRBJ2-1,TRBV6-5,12,ASSNPVRVHEQF
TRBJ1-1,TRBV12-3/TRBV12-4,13,ASTRPGTKSTEAF
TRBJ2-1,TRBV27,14,ASSLRANPSYNERY
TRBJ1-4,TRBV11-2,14,ASSLGGGTANEKLF
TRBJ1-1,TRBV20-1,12,SAYSFGSNTEAF
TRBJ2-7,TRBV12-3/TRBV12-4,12,ASSSYRGPAGQY
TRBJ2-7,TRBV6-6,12,ASSYLGQPYEQY
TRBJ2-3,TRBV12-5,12,ASAKQGVTDTQY
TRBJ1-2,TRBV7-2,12,ASSLARRADGYT
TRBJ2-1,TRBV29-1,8,SVSYNEQF
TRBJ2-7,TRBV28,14,ASSSADRRSSYEQY
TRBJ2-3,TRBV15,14,ATSRDYRELAVTQY
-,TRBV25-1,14,ASSEGGTSGYNEQY
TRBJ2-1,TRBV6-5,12,ASSLDRGYNDQF
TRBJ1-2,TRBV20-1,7,SARPGYT
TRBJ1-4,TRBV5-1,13,ASSPLGQGREKLF
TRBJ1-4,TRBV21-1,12,ASSIRTGREKLF
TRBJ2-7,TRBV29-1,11,SVRDSLSYEQY
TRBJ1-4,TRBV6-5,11,ASMDRGYEKLF
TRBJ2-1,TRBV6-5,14,ASSYSGTSGPNEQF
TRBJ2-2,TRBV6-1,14,ASSESRVGFHGELF
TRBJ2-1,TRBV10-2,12,ASALAGRDNEQF
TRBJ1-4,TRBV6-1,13,ASSDGPPTNEKLF
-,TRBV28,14,ASSPILAGGPNEQY
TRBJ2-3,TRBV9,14,ASSVAGLAGLDTQY
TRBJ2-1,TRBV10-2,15,ASSGVGSEPSYNEQF
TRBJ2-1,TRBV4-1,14,ASSQRFGGAPNEQF
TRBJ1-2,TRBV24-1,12,ATRPRTGTRGYT
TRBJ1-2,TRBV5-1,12,ASSPTGREHGYT
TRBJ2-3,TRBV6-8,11,ASSYRGLNTQY